This T cell receptor beta chain derives from a study of blood T cell repertoires in COVID-19. At the level of the study: Material from acute and convalescent COVID-19 was sourced from the United States, Italy and Spain.

Enrolled during active infection, Seattle patients were then followed longitudinally. In the original workflow: Reference gene primer amplification gave estimated nucleated cell counts. Assay used: immunoSEQ multiplex PCR; TCRdb lists only in-frame clones, some missing. That table supplies the V and J calls and clone size; D and trimming were determined from the DNA. The repertoire holds some 270,000 clones, with approximately 85% as singletons. Germline V gene data show CDR1 as KGHSH and CDR2 as LQKENI. The CDR3 consists of 15 residues. V dropped 2 bases and J dropped 3 bases, with 8 bases sitting between them.

The sequence came from a human donor with COVID-19, enrolled during active disease. The donor label of this sample is uncertain. The rearrangement links TRBV18 to TRBJ2-6; D might be TRBD1 (6 bases). Material for sequencing was peripheral blood. Here the CDR3 reads CASSPEGVGANVLTF. Here the CDR3 DNA reads TGTGCCAGCTCACCAGAGGGGGTTGGGGCCAACGTCCTGACTTTC. Drawing the rest from reference TRBV18 and TRBJ2-6, the complete variable domain is NAGVMQNPRHLVRRRGQEARLRCSPMKGHSHVYWYRQLPEEGLKFMVYLQKENIIDESGMPKERFSAEFPKEGPSILRIQQVVRGDSAAYFCASSPEGVGANVLTFGAGSRLTVL.